A selection of T cell receptor beta chains follows, all from one sample in a study of blood T cell repertoires in COVID-19. This table comes from immunoSEQ multiplex PCR, and its TCRdb copy is limited to in-frame clones, with some not included. The top ten clones hold roughly 8% of a sample with some 83,000 clones, 70% to 90% of them seen once. Source material: peripheral blood. The source is an elderly man with active or convalescent COVID-19. Both conserved end residues are part of each CDR3. The D gene is left open where the match is weak. Size is stated for part of the rows, as once, few or many counts, or as a class when the clone is expanded.

CDR3nt: TGTGCCAGCAGTGTCCAGAGACTAGCGGGAGGTTTGGGGCAGTTCTTC
CDR3aa: CASSVQRLAGGLGQFF
j_gene: TRBJ2-1
abundance: .
d_gene: TRBD2
v_gene: TRBV6-1

CDR3nt: TGTGCCAGCAGCCAAGATCGGGGTGTGGGGCCCCAGCATTTT
CDR3aa: CASSQDRGVGPQHF
j_gene: TRBJ1-5
abundance: .
d_gene: .
v_gene: TRBV3-1/TRBV3-2

CDR3nt: TGCGCCAGCAGCGTGGGGCGAGAGAATCGGCCCCAGCATTTT
CDR3aa: CASSVGRENRPQHF
j_gene: TRBJ1-5
abundance: .
d_gene: .
v_gene: TRBV10-1

CDR3nt: TGTGCCAGCAGCTATGACGGACAGGGAGTAGCTGAAGCTTTCTTT
CDR3aa: CASSYDGQGVAEAFF
j_gene: TRBJ1-1
abundance: few
d_gene: TRBD1
v_gene: TRBV5-4

CDR3nt: TGTGCCAGCATCCTAGCACCCGCCAATGAGCAGTTCTTC
CDR3aa: CASILAPANEQFF
j_gene: TRBJ2-1
abundance: .
d_gene: .
v_gene: TRBV6-5

CDR3nt: TGCGCCAGCGTGTACGATTGGCAGTCGAACTATGGCTACACCTTC
CDR3aa: CASVYDWQSNYGYTF
j_gene: TRBJ1-2
abundance: .
d_gene: .
v_gene: TRBV5-1

CDR3nt: TGTGCCAGCAGTAATCCTGAGCGGGGGGGCCGAGAGCAGTTCTTC
CDR3aa: CASSNPERGGREQFF
j_gene: TRBJ2-1
abundance: .
d_gene: TRBD2
v_gene: TRBV6-5

CDR3nt: TGCAGCGTTGACAGACTAGCGGGACTCCAAGAGACCCAGTACTTC
CDR3aa: CSVDRLAGLQETQYF
j_gene: TRBJ2-5
abundance: .
d_gene: TRBD2
v_gene: TRBV29-1

CDR3nt: TGTGCCAGCAGTTGGCGTGAAGGGGCGTCCGTCCACTTT
CDR3aa: CASSWREGASVHF
j_gene: TRBJ1-6
abundance: .
d_gene: .
v_gene: TRBV6-6

CDR3nt: TGTGCCAGCGCCAGGGTAGGGTTTGGACCCCTCCACTTT
CDR3aa: CASARVGFGPLHF
j_gene: TRBJ1-6
abundance: once
d_gene: .
v_gene: TRBV6-5

CDR3nt: TGTGCCATCAGTGAGCAGGCAGCCGAGAGCTATGGCTACACCTTC
CDR3aa: CAISEQAAESYGYTF
j_gene: TRBJ1-2
abundance: .
d_gene: .
v_gene: TRBV10-3

CDR3nt: TGTGCCAGCAGCCTGGGGGGGGGCCCCTACAATGAGCAGTTCTTC
CDR3aa: CASSLGGGPYNEQFF
j_gene: TRBJ2-1
abundance: .
d_gene: .
v_gene: TRBV3-1/TRBV3-2

CDR3nt: TGTGCCAGTAGGTCAGGGAGGTTTCTTGGCTACACCTTC
CDR3aa: CASRSGRFLGYTF
j_gene: TRBJ1-2
abundance: .
d_gene: .
v_gene: TRBV19

CDR3nt: TGCGCCAGCAGCCCCGGACAGGGCGGTGGCTACACCTTC
CDR3aa: CASSPGQGGGYTF
j_gene: TRBJ1-2
abundance: .
d_gene: TRBD1
v_gene: TRBV5-1

CDR3nt: TGCGCCAGCAGCAGCGGGCGCAGTCAAGAGACCCAGTACTTC
CDR3aa: CASSSGRSQETQYF
j_gene: TRBJ2-5
abundance: .
d_gene: .
v_gene: TRBV5-1

CDR3nt: TGCGCCAGCAGCTATACAGGGGGCGACTATGGCTACACCTTC
CDR3aa: CASSYTGGDYGYTF
j_gene: TRBJ1-2
abundance: .
d_gene: TRBD1
v_gene: TRBV5-1

CDR3nt: TGTGCCAGCAGTTACCGAGCCGTCCAAGAGACCCAGTACTTC
CDR3aa: CASSYRAVQETQYF
j_gene: TRBJ2-5
abundance: .
d_gene: .
v_gene: TRBV6-5

CDR3nt: TGTGCCAGCCGGGACTCGGGGGAGAGAGGAGGCTACACCTTC
CDR3aa: CASRDSGERGGYTF
j_gene: TRBJ1-2
abundance: .
d_gene: .
v_gene: TRBV6-5

CDR3nt: TGTGCCAGCAGTGGGGTGGACAGTTACAAAGAGACCCAGTACTTC
CDR3aa: CASSGVDSYKETQYF
j_gene: TRBJ2-5
abundance: .
d_gene: .
v_gene: TRBV27

CDR3nt: TGTGCCAGCAGCGCCCGCGGGACAGGGAGACAAGAGACCCAGTACTTC
CDR3aa: CASSARGTGRQETQYF
j_gene: TRBJ2-5
abundance: .
d_gene: TRBD1
v_gene: TRBV9

CDR3nt: TGTGCCAGCAGCTTTTATTTGGGACAGAGAAACTATGGCTACACCTTC
CDR3aa: CASSFYLGQRNYGYTF
j_gene: TRBJ1-2
abundance: few
d_gene: TRBD1
v_gene: TRBV13

CDR3nt: TGCGCCAGCAGCCCGGACTATATCGCGAACACCGGGGAGCTGTTTTTT
CDR3aa: CASSPDYIANTGELFF
j_gene: TRBJ2-2
abundance: .
d_gene: .
v_gene: TRBV5-1

CDR3nt: TGCGCCAGCAGCCCCAGAAGGCAGGGATCGGTAGGGACTGAAGCTTTCTTT
CDR3aa: CASSPRRQGSVGTEAFF
j_gene: TRBJ1-1
abundance: .
d_gene: .
v_gene: TRBV5-1

CDR3nt: TGTGCCAGCAGTTGGCGAAGACAGGGGGATGATGGCTACACCTTC
CDR3aa: CASSWRRQGDDGYTF
j_gene: TRBJ1-2
abundance: .
d_gene: TRBD1
v_gene: TRBV2

CDR3nt: TGTGCCAGCAGTGCCGGGGGGGGCAGGGGGAACACTGAAGCTTTCTTT
CDR3aa: CASSAGGGRGNTEAFF
j_gene: TRBJ1-1
abundance: few
d_gene: .
v_gene: TRBV6-1

CDR3nt: TGTGCCACCGACGCCGGGACAGGGGTGACTGAAGCTTTCTTT
CDR3aa: CATDAGTGVTEAFF
j_gene: TRBJ1-1
abundance: .
d_gene: TRBD1
v_gene: TRBV6-5

CDR3nt: TGTGCCAGCAGTGTCTCCGGGACTAGCTTACAAGAGACCCAGTACTTC
CDR3aa: CASSVSGTSLQETQYF
j_gene: TRBJ2-5
abundance: once
d_gene: TRBD2
v_gene: TRBV6-1

CDR3nt: TGTGCCAGCAGCGTAGATCTTAGCGGGAGGGTGGGTGAGCAGTTCTTC
CDR3aa: CASSVDLSGRVGEQFF
j_gene: TRBJ2-1
abundance: .
d_gene: TRBD2
v_gene: TRBV9

CDR3nt: TGTGCCAGCAGCTTAGGACGGGATGAAAAACTGTTTTTT
CDR3aa: CASSLGRDEKLFF
j_gene: TRBJ1-4
abundance: .
d_gene: .
v_gene: TRBV11-2

CDR3nt: TGTGCCAGCAGTTTGCCCTCGTGGGCCGGTGAAGCTTTCTTT
CDR3aa: CASSLPSWAGEAFF
j_gene: TRBJ1-1
abundance: .
d_gene: .
v_gene: TRBV28

CDR3nt: TGTGCCAGCAGTGAACGGGTCTTCTATGGCTACACCTTC
CDR3aa: CASSERVFYGYTF
j_gene: TRBJ1-2
abundance: .
d_gene: .
v_gene: TRBV6-1

CDR3nt: TGTGCCAGCAGCCGAGCGACAGGGGGCAATACCGGGGAGCTGTTTTTT
CDR3aa: CASSRATGGNTGELFF
j_gene: TRBJ2-2
abundance: .
d_gene: TRBD1
v_gene: TRBV4-2

CDR3nt: TGTGCCACCAGTGGTAGGGACAGGGGTACCGGGGAGCTGTTTTTT
CDR3aa: CATSGRDRGTGELFF
j_gene: TRBJ2-2
abundance: .
d_gene: TRBD1
v_gene: TRBV24-1

CDR3nt: TGTGCCACCAGTGATTCCCTGACTAGCGGGGGTGCGAACACCGGGGAGCTGTTTTTT
CDR3aa: CATSDSLTSGGANTGELFF
j_gene: TRBJ2-2
abundance: few
d_gene: TRBD2
v_gene: TRBV24-1

CDR3nt: TGTGCCAGCAGCTTAGTTCCAGGGGACATATTCTATGGCTACACCTTC
CDR3aa: CASSLVPGDIFYGYTF
j_gene: TRBJ1-2
abundance: .
d_gene: .
v_gene: TRBV11-2

CDR3nt: TGCGCCAGCAGCTTGGCAGGGGGCAAGAACACTGAAGCTTTCTTT
CDR3aa: CASSLAGGKNTEAFF
j_gene: TRBJ1-1
abundance: once
d_gene: TRBD1
v_gene: TRBV5-1

CDR3nt: TGTGCCAGCAGTTACTCTGGCACGGGGAACTATGGCTACACCTTC
CDR3aa: CASSYSGTGNYGYTF
j_gene: TRBJ1-2
abundance: .
d_gene: .
v_gene: TRBV6-2/TRBV6-3

CDR3nt: TGCGCCAGCAGCGGATCGGGTGGGACTGAAGCTTTCTTT
CDR3aa: CASSGSGGTEAFF
j_gene: TRBJ1-1
abundance: .
d_gene: .
v_gene: TRBV5-1

CDR3nt: TGTGCCTGGAGCCCAGGAGGGAACGGACCCCAGCATTTT
CDR3aa: CAWSPGGNGPQHF
j_gene: TRBJ1-5
abundance: .
d_gene: .
v_gene: TRBV30

CDR3nt: TGTGCCTGGAGGACACCAACCCCACTCAGCAATCAGCCCCAGCATTTT
CDR3aa: CAWRTPTPLSNQPQHF
j_gene: TRBJ1-5
abundance: .
d_gene: .
v_gene: TRBV30

CDR3nt: TGTGCCAGCAGTGACAGGTTGGACACTGAAGCTTTCTTT
CDR3aa: CASSDRLDTEAFF
j_gene: TRBJ1-1
abundance: .
d_gene: .
v_gene: TRBV25-1

CDR3nt: TGTGCCAGCAGCGAAAGACAGGGCTACTATGGCTACACCTTC
CDR3aa: CASSERQGYYGYTF
j_gene: TRBJ1-2
abundance: medium-sized
d_gene: TRBD1
v_gene: TRBV5-4

CDR3nt: TGCAGCGTTGAAGACAGGGGGCTTAACATTCAGTACTTC
CDR3aa: CSVEDRGLNIQYF
j_gene: TRBJ2-4
abundance: .
d_gene: TRBD1
v_gene: TRBV29-1

CDR3nt: TGTGCCAGTAGCACCGCCACAGGGATGGGGCAGCCCCAGCATTTT
CDR3aa: CASSTATGMGQPQHF
j_gene: TRBJ1-5
abundance: once
d_gene: .
v_gene: TRBV19

CDR3nt: TGTGCCAGCAGCCGACTGAGTAGAGCGGAAGAGACCCAGTACTTC
CDR3aa: CASSRLSRAEETQYF
j_gene: TRBJ2-5
abundance: .
d_gene: .
v_gene: TRBV6-5